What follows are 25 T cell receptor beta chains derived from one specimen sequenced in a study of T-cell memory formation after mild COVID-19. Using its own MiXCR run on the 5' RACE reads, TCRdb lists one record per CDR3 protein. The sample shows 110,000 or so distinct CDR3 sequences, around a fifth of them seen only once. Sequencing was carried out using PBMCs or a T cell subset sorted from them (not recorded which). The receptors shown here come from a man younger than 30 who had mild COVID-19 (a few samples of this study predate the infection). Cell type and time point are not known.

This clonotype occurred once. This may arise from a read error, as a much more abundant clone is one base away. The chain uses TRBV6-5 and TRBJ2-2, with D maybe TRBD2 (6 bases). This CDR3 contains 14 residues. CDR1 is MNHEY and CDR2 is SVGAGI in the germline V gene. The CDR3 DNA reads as TGTGACAGCAGTTACTCGGGGGACACCGGGGAGCTGTTTTTT. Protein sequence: CDSSYSGDTGELFF.

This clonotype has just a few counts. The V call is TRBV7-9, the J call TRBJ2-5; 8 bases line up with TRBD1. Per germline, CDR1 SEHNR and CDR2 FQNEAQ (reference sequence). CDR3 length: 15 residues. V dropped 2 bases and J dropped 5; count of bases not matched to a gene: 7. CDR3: CASSLLQGARETQYF. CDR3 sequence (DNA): TGTGCCAGCAGCTTACTCCAGGGGGCTCGGGAGACCCAGTACTTC.

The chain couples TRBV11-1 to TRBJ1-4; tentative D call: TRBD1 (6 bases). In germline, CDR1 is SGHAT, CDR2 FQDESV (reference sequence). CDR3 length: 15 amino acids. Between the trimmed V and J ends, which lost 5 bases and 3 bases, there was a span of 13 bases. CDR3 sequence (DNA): TGTGCCAGCAGCCCGACCGACAGGTCTAATGAAAAACTGTTTTTT. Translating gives CASSPTDRSNEKLFF.

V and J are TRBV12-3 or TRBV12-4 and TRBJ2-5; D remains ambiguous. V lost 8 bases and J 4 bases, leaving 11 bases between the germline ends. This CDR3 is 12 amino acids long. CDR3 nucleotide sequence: TGTGCCAGCGGAAACGGGCGAGAGACCCAGTACTTC. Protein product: CASGNGRETQYF.

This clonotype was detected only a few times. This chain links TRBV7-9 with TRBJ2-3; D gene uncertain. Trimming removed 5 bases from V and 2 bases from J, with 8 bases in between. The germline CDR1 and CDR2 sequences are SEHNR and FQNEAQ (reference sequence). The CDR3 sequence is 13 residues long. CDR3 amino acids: CASSPRVTDTQYF. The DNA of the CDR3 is TGTGCCAGCAGCCCCCGGGTCACAGATACGCAGTATTTT.

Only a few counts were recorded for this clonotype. The CDR3 DNA is TGCAGTGCACGATTCGTGTCCCGGGACAGGGTTCAAAGCTATGGCTACACCTTC. Translating it yields CSARFVSRDRVQSYGYTF. J is TRBJ1-2 and V is TRBV20-1; 9 nucleotides line up with TRBD1. The ends lost 6 bases at V and 4 bases at J; junction bases unmatched: 21. Per the germline V gene, CDR1 is DFQATT and CDR2 is SNEGSKA (reference sequence). This CDR3 contains 18 residues.

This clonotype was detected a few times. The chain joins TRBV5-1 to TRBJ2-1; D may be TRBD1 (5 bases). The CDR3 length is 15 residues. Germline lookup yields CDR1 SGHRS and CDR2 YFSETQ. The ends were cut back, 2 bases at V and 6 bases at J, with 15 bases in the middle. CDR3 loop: CASSFGRVVGNEQFF. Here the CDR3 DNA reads TGCGCCAGCAGCTTCGGCAGGGTTGTCGGCAATGAGCAGTTCTTC.

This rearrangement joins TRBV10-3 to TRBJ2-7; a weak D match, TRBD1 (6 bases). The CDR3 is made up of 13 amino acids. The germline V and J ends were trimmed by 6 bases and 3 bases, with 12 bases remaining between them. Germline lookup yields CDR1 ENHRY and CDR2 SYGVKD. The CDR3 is CAISAQGFYEQYF. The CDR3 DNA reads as TGTGCCATCAGCGCCCAGGGGTTCTACGAGCAGTACTTC.

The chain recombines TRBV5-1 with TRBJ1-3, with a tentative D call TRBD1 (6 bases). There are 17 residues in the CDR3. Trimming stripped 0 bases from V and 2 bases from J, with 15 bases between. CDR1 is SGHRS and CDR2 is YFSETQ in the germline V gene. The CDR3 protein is CASSLETGGVAGNTIYF. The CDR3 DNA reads TGCGCCAGCAGCTTGGAGACAGGCGGGGTTGCTGGAAACACCATATATTTT.

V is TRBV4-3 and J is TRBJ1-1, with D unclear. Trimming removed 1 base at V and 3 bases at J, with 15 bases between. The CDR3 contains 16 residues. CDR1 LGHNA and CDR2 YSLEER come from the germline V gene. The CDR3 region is CASSQGPLGRDTEAFF. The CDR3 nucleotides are TGCGCCAGCAGCCAAGGCCCCTTGGGGAGAGACACTGAAGCTTTCTTT.

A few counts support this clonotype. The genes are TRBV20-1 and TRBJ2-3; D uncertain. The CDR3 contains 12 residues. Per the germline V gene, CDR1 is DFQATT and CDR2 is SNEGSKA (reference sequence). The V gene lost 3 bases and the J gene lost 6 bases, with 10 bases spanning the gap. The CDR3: CSASAVGDTQYF. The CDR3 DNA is TGCAGTGCTAGTGCCGTAGGCGATACGCAGTATTTT.

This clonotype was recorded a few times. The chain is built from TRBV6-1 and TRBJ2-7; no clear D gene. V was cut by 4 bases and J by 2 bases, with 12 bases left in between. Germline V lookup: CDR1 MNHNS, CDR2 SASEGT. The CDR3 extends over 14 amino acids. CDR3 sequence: CASSGWTVAYEQYF. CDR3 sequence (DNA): TGTGCCAGCAGTGGATGGACGGTCGCCTACGAGCAGTACTTC.

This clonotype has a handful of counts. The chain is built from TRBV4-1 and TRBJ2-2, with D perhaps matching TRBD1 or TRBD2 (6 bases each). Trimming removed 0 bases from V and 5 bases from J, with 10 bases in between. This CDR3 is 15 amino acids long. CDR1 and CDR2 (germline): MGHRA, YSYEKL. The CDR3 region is CASSQDRGGTGELFF. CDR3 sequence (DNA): TGCGCCAGCAGCCAAGACAGGGGAGGAACCGGGGAGCTGTTTTTT.

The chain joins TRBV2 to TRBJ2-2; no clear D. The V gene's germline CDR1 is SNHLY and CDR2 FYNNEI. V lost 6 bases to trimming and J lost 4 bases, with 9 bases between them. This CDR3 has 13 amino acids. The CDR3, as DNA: TGTGCCAGCAGGGAGCGATTCACCGGGGAGCTGTTTTTT. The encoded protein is CASRERFTGELFF.

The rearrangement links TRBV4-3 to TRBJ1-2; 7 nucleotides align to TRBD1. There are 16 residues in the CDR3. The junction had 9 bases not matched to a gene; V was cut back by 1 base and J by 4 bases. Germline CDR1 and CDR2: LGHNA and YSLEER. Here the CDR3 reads CASSQGYPGQSYGYTF. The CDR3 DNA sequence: TGCGCCAGCAGCCAAGGGTATCCGGGACAGAGCTATGGCTACACCTTC.

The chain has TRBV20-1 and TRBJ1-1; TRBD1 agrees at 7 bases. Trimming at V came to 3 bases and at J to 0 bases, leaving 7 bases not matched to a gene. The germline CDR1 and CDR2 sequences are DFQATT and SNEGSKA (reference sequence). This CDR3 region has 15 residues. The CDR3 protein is CSASARDSLNTEAFF. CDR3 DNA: TGCAGTGCTAGTGCGAGGGACAGCCTGAACACTGAAGCTTTCTTT.

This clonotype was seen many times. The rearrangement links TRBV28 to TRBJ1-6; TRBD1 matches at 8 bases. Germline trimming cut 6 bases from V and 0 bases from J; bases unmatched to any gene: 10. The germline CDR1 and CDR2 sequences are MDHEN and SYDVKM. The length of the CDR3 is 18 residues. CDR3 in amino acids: CASSPYDRGYSYNSPLHF. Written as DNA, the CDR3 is TGTGCCAGCAGCCCCTACGACAGGGGCTACTCCTATAATTCACCCCTCCACTTT.

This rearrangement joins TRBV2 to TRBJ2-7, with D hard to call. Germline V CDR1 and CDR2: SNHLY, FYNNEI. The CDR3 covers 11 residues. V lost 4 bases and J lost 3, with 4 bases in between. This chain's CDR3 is CASSVNYEQYV. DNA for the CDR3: TGTGCCAGCAGTGTAAACTACGAGCAGTACGTC.

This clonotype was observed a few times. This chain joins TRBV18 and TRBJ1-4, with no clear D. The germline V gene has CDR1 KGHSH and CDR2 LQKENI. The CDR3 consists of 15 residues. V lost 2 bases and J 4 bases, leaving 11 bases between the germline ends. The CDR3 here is CASSPGQVINEKLFF. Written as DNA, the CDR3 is TGTGCCAGCTCACCAGGCCAGGTCATTAATGAAAAACTGTTTTTT.

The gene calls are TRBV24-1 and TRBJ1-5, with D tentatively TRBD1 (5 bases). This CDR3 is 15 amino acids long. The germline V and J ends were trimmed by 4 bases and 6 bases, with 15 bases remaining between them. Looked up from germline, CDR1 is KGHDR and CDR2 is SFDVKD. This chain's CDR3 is CATSDPEGIVQPQHF. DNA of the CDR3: TGTGCCACCAGTGACCCCGAGGGGATTGTTCAGCCCCAGCATTTT.

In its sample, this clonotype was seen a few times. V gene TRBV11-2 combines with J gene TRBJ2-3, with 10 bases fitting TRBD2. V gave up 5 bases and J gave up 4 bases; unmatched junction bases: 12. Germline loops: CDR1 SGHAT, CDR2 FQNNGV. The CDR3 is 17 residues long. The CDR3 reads CASSDTPSGGAADTQYF. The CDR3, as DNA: TGTGCCAGCAGCGACACCCCAAGCGGGGGGGCCGCAGATACGCAGTATTTT.

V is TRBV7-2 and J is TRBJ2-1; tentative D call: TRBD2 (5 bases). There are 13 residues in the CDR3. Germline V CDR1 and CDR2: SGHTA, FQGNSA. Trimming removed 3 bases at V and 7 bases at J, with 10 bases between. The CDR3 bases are TGTGCCAGCAGCTTTACTTCGGGGAATGAGCAGTTCTTC. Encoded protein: CASSFTSGNEQFF.

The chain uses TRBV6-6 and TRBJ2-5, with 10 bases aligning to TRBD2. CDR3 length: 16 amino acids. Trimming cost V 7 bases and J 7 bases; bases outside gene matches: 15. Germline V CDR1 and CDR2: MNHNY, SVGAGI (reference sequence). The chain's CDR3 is CASTFRERGGHRTQYF. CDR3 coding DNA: TGTGCCAGCACCTTCAGGGAGCGGGGGGGCCATCGGACCCAGTACTTC.

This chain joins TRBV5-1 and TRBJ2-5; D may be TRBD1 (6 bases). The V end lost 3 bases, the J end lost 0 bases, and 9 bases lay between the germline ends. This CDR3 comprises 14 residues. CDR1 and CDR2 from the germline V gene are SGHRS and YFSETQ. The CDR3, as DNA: TGCGCCAGCAGCTACGGGACAAACCAAGAGACCCAGTACTTC. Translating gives CASSYGTNQETQYF. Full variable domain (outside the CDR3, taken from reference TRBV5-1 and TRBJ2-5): KAGVTQTPRYLIKTRGQQVTLSCSPISGHRSVSWYQQTPGQGLQFLFEYFSETQRNKGNFPGRFSGRQFSNSRSEMNVSTLELGDSALYLCASSYGTNQETQYFGPGTRLLVL.

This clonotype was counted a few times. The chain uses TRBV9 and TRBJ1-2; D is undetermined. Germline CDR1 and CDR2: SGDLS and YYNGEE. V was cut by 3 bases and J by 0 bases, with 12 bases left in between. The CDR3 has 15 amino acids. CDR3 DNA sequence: TGTGCCAGCAGCGCCGAGGACCCAGCTAACTATGGCTACACCTTC. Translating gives CASSAEDPANYGYTF.